The sequence of this T cell receptor beta chain was determined in a study of T-cell memory formation after mild COVID-19. Study information: Among the donors, TCR clusters were largely specific to each donor. Broader study findings: CD4/CD8 balance characterized clones contracting day 15 to 85, and CD4+ skew characterized later expanders.

This clonotype occurred many times. No antigen is known for it. Trimming cost V 0 bases and J 1 base; bases outside gene matches: 5. CDR3 length: 15 residues. Germline loops: CDR1 DFQATT, CDR2 SNEGSKA (reference sequence). TCRdb re-derived calls from the 5' RACE reads in MiXCR, one entry per CDR3 protein. The sample comprises approximately 100,000 distinct CDR3 sequences, 9.5% to 15% of which are singletons, and 25% to 35% rests with the top ten. The genes are TRBV20-1 and TRBJ2-7; TRBD2 matches at 8 bases. The sequence was obtained from an adult woman who had mild COVID-19 (a few samples of this study predate the infection). Cell type and time point are not known. Source material: PBMCs or a T cell subset sorted from them (not recorded which). The CDR3 reads CSARDQLAESYEQYF. Written as DNA, the CDR3 is TGCAGTGCTAGAGATCAACTAGCGGAATCCTACGAGCAGTACTTC.